The 25 T cell receptor beta chains given below trace back to one sample, sequenced in a study of response to subunit inactivated influenza vaccine. TCRdb passed the RT-PCR reads through MiXCR, listing each CDR3 protein once. The repertoire holds about 500,000 distinct CDR3 sequences, approximately 15% seen once, with over 2.5% in the top ten. The sample here was CD4+ T cells sorted from PBMCs, taken about 24 months after vaccination. The receptors were sampled from a man between 50 and 69 years old who received an inactivated influenza vaccine.

This sequence joins TRBV15 and TRBJ1-1, with D possibly being TRBD1 (6 bases). Per germline, CDR1 LNHNV and CDR2 YYDKDF (reference sequence). The CDR3 has 14 amino acids. V was pared by 0 bases and J by 12 bases, with 17 bases between. In DNA form, the CDR3 reads TGTGCCACCAGCAGAGAGACAAAAGGGGGAAAGCCTTTCTTT. This codes for CATSRETKGGKPFF.

This clonotype was detected only a few times. The chain has TRBV5-1 and TRBJ1-5; a weak D match, TRBD1 (5 bases). CDR1 is SGHRS and CDR2 is YFSETQ in the germline V gene. Trimming pared 3 bases from V and 9 bases from J, leaving 16 bases between. This CDR3 has 14 residues. The CDR3 here is CASSSGPSDRPQHF. The CDR3 region has the DNA TGCGCCAGCAGCTCGGGACCCTCGGATCGGCCCCAGCATTTT.

At least ten counts were recorded for this clonotype. CDR3 in DNA: TGCAGCGCCGGAAGTGGGGCCTCGGGGTATCGGGGAGCTTTCTTT. Translated: CSAGSGASGYRGAFF. The J gene is TRBJ1-1, the V gene TRBV29-1; D perhaps matches TRBD1 (5 bases). CDR1 and CDR2 from the germline V gene are SQVTM and ANQGSEA. The CDR3 is 15 residues long. Trimming stripped 7 bases from V and 10 bases from J, with 28 bases between.

The V gene is TRBV28, the J gene TRBJ2-3; 9 bases are a match to TRBD2. The germline V gene encodes CDR1 MDHEN and CDR2 SYDVKM. The CDR3 has 15 residues. V was clipped by 8 bases and J by 8 bases; unmatched bases: 14. DNA for the CDR3: TGTGCCAGCCACGGGGGACTAGCCATCGGGGGTACGCAGTATTTT. This codes for CASHGGLAIGGTQYF.

This clonotype turned up a few times. The chain uses TRBV20-1 and TRBJ2-7; either TRBD1 or TRBD2 may fit D (5 bases each). V was pared by 1 base and J by 4 bases, with 14 bases between. The CDR3 sequence is 14 residues long. Per germline, CDR1 DFQATT and CDR2 SNEGSKA (reference sequence). The CDR3 bases are TGCAGTGCTAGAGTCGGGGACCTAGATTACGAGCAGTACTTC. It encodes CSARVGDLDYEQYF.

This clonotype was seen a handful of times. The CDR3 sequence: CASSVAANSPLHF. CDR3 coding DNA: TGTGCCAGCAGCGTAGCGGCTAATTCACCCCTCCACTTT. The chain couples TRBV9 to TRBJ1-6; D is unclear. Germline lookup yields CDR1 SGDLS and CDR2 YYNGEE. The CDR3 runs to 13 residues. With 0 bases removed from V and 6 bases from J, the gap between germline ends came to 4 bases.

This clonotype has only a few counts. This sequence joins TRBV3-1 and TRBJ2-2; 10 nucleotides agree with TRBD2. The CDR3 has 19 amino acids. The V segment lost 0 bases and the J segment 4 bases; nucleotides outside the gene matches: 11. The germline V gene encodes CDR1 LGHDT and CDR2 YNNKEL (reference sequence). In nucleotides, the CDR3 is TGTGCCAGCAGCCAAGAGTCCCGGCTAGCGGGAGACCCCACCGGGGAGCTGTTTTTT. Residues: CASSQESRLAGDPTGELFF.

This sequence joins TRBV12-3 or TRBV12-4 and TRBJ2-6; TRBD1 agrees at 7 bases. The CDR3 contains 20 residues. Trimming removed 6 bases from V and 2 bases from J; junction bases left unmatched: 19. The DNA for the CDR3 is TGTGCCAGCAGAAACCTCCGCTTAGGGGGCTTGTTAGCTGGGGCCAACGTCCTGACTTTC. Protein product: CASRNLRLGGLLAGANVLTF.

This chain links TRBV28 with TRBJ1-5, with 7 bases aligning to TRBD1. V lost 7 bases and J lost 6; bases outside the gene matches: 6. CDR3 length: 13 residues. From germline, CDR1 is MDHEN and CDR2 SYDVKM. CDR3 region: CASKKGGSQPQHF. The CDR3 DNA follows: TGTGCCAGCAAAAAAGGGGGCTCTCAGCCCCAGCATTTT.

This chain uses TRBV28 with TRBJ1-1; D unclear. Trimming removed 6 bases at V and 3 bases at J, with 20 bases between. CDR1 and CDR2 (germline): MDHEN, SYDVKM. This CDR3 contains 16 residues. The CDR3 nucleotides are TGTGCCAGCAGCCCTGGGAAACCGACGGTACACACTGAAGCTTTCTTT. Protein product: CASSPGKPTVHTEAFF.

This clonotype was seen just once. Since a much larger clone is just one base distant, this may be a read error. The chain couples TRBV12-3 or TRBV12-4 to TRBJ2-1; 9 bases agree with TRBD1. There are 17 residues in the CDR3. J was trimmed by 8 bases and V by 4 bases; bases with no gene match: 15. CDR3 sequence reads: CASSSRTGALGYDEQFF. DNA for the CDR3: TGTGCCAGCAGTTCGCGGACAGGGGCTTTGGGGTACGATGAGCAGTTCTTC.

There are many counts of this clonotype. V gene TRBV29-1 combines with J gene TRBJ2-1; D is perhaps TRBD1 (6 bases). The CDR3 is made up of 15 amino acids. Per the germline V gene, CDR1 is SQVTM and CDR2 is ANQGSEA. Trimming took off 0 bases at V and 3 bases at J, with 12 bases between the two ends. The CDR3 DNA sequence: TGCAGCGTTGAAGATCAGGGCAGGGGCTACAATGAGCAGTTCTTC. Its translation: CSVEDQGRGYNEQFF.

In this sample, this clonotype turned up a few times. J is TRBJ2-7 and V is TRBV20-1; 10 bases align to TRBD1. The V segment lost 5 bases and the J segment 5 bases; nucleotides outside the gene matches: 9. The CDR3 consists of 14 residues. Germline V gives CDR1 DFQATT, CDR2 SNEGSKA (reference sequence). The CDR3 DNA is TGCAGTGCTGGTGCCGGGGACAGGGGCCACGAGCAGTACTTC. The encoded protein is CSAGAGDRGHEQYF.

The chain has TRBV4-3 and TRBJ2-7; TRBD1 might be the D (6 bases). The CDR3 loop spans 14 amino acids. V was shortened by 1 base and J by 1 base, with 8 bases between the two germline ends. CDR1 and CDR2 from the germline V gene are LGHNA and YSLEER. Here the CDR3 reads CASSQARGSYEQYF. CDR3 nucleotides: TGCGCCAGCAGCCAAGCTAGGGGGTCCTACGAGCAGTACTTC.

This clonotype was observed a few times. The J gene is TRBJ2-7, the V gene TRBV29-1; D perhaps matches TRBD2 (6 bases). CDR1 is SQVTM, CDR2 ANQGSEA, per germline. This CDR3 has 14 amino acids. V lost 4 bases to trimming and J lost 0 bases, with 13 bases between them. Here the CDR3 reads CSVVAAGSSYEQYF. The CDR3 bases are TGCAGCGTTGTGGCAGCGGGTAGCTCCTACGAGCAGTACTTC.

This clonotype was detected once. The chain links TRBV14 to TRBJ2-5; the match to TRBD2 covers 7 bases. V lost 1 base to trimming and J lost 1 base; unmatched junction nucleotides: 3. Germline CDR1 is SGHDN and CDR2 is FVKESK. CDR3 length: 15 amino acids. CDR3 DNA sequence: TGTGCCAGCAGCCAAGCTGGACTAGTCCAAGAGACCCAGTACTTC. Protein sequence: CASSQAGLVQETQYF. Full variable domain (outside the CDR3, taken from reference TRBV14 and TRBJ2-5): EAGVTQFPSHSVIEKGQTVTLRCDPISGHDNLYWYRRVMGKEIKFLLHFVKESKQDESGMPNNRFLAERTGGTYSTLKVQPAELEDSGVYFCASSQAGLVQETQYFGPGTRLLVL.

This clonotype was found many times. The V and J genes are TRBV12-3 or TRBV12-4 and TRBJ2-4; D ambiguous. Trimming left V 6 bases short and J 10 bases short, with 13 bases between. This CDR3 contains 12 residues. The DNA for the CDR3 is TGTGCCAGCAGCTTTCGGGCCGCTATTCAGTACTTC. Translation: CASSFRAAIQYF.

This clonotype was recorded a few times. The genes are TRBV20-1 and TRBJ2-3, with D possibly TRBD2 on 5 matching bases. CDR3 length equals 14 residues. Trimming removed 6 bases from V and 6 bases from J, with 19 bases in between. Germline CDR1 is DFQATT and CDR2 is SNEGSKA (reference sequence). The chain's CDR3 is CSAKTMAGVDTQYF. The CDR3 DNA reads as TGCAGTGCGAAGACTATGGCGGGTGTGGATACGCAGTATTTT.

This clonotype appeared a few times. The V call is TRBV6-1, the J call TRBJ2-2; D gene unclear. The germline gives CDR1 MNHNS, CDR2 SASEGT. Deletions cut 5 bases from V and 2 bases from J, with 9 bases between. This CDR3 is 14 amino acids long. The CDR3 bases are TGTGCCAGCAGTAGCTCCGACAACACCGGGGAGCTGTTTTTT. It is translated as CASSSSDNTGELFF.

This sequence joins TRBV6-6 and TRBJ2-3; D is unresolved. The V gene's germline CDR1 is MNHNY and CDR2 SVGAGI (reference sequence). CDR3 size: 12 residues. Trimming stripped 6 bases from V and 3 bases from J, with 7 bases between. The CDR3 reads CASSQQTDTQYF. DNA of the CDR3: TGTGCCAGCAGCCAACAAACAGATACGCAGTATTTT.

The chain couples TRBV5-1 to TRBJ1-1; 12 bases agree with TRBD1. Germline V lookup: CDR1 SGHRS, CDR2 YFSETQ. The CDR3 covers 15 residues. J lost 1 base, V lost 4 bases, and 2 bases had no gene match. CDR3 DNA sequence: TGCGCCAGCAGCGGGGGACAGGGGGCGAACACTGAAGCTTTCTTT. It encodes CASSGGQGANTEAFF.

V is TRBV3-1 and J is TRBJ2-6; D unresolved. CDR3 size: 16 residues. The germline gives CDR1 LGHDT, CDR2 YNNKEL (reference sequence). V was trimmed by 3 bases and J by 0 bases, leaving 9 bases between them. The CDR3 is CASSHTYSSGANVLTF. CDR3 DNA sequence: TGTGCCAGCAGCCACACCTACAGCTCTGGGGCCAACGTCCTGACTTTC.

The V gene is TRBV12-3 or TRBV12-4, the J gene TRBJ2-1; 11 bases fit TRBD2. Losses at the gene ends were 9 bases for V and 2 bases for J; bases not matched to a gene: 6. CDR3 length equals 15 residues. CDR3 in DNA: TGTGCCAGTAAGCTAGCGGGAGGCGCCTACAATGAGCAGTTCTTC. The encoded protein is CASKLAGGAYNEQFF.

The sample holds a few counts of this clonotype. The V and J genes are TRBV15 and TRBJ2-5; no reliable D call. Trimming took 0 bases from V and 2 from J, leaving 13 bases between them. This CDR3 contains 16 residues. Germline CDR1 is LNHNV and CDR2 is YYDKDF (reference sequence). DNA for the CDR3: TGTGCCACCAGCAGAGATCCTAGGGCGAGACAAGAGACCCAGTACTTC. Amino acid sequence: CATSRDPRARQETQYF.

This clonotype has more than one count but fewer than ten. In DNA form, the CDR3 reads TGCAGTGCTAGAGACCTTCGGGCGTTTGGCACAGATACGCAGTATTTT. Encoded protein: CSARDLRAFGTDTQYF. V usage is TRBV20-1 and J usage is TRBJ2-3; D call uncertain. V dropped 0 bases and J dropped 1 base, with 14 bases sitting between them. The germline V gene encodes CDR1 DFQATT and CDR2 SNEGSKA (reference sequence). The CDR3 is made up of 16 amino acids.